What follows are 4 T cell receptor beta chains derived from one specimen sequenced in a study of beta chain features in type 1 diabetes. Overall study results and limits: Researchers report that Type 1 diabetes patients had moderately but significantly shorter TCRB CDR3s across all four CD4+ subsets.

Sequenced material consisted of expressed TCRB transcripts (all of the isolated RNA was reverse transcribed). Assay used: immunoSEQ multiplex PCR; TCRdb lists only in-frame clones, some missing. The data contain approximately 60,000 clones, around 53% of them singletons. No cognate antigen is known for these TCRs. Sequencing used Tregs from blood. These receptors all come from a woman between 35 and 50 years old with type 1 diabetes.

The sample holds one count of this clone. This rearrangement joins TRBV6-1 to TRBJ2-7; the match to TRBD2 covers 7 bases. Germline V gene data show CDR1 as MNHNS and CDR2 as SASEGT. The ends lost 6 bases at V and 2 bases at J; junction bases unmatched: 10. The CDR3 is 15 residues long. The CDR3 DNA is TGTGCCAGCAGGAGCGGGACCCAAAACACCTACGAGCAGTACTTC. Translation: CASRSGTQNTYEQYF.

V and J are TRBV11-2 and TRBJ1-1; the D is unclear. Trimming left V 6 bases short and J 0 bases short, with 8 bases between. Germline V gene sequence: CDR1 SGHAT, CDR2 FQNNGV. This CDR3 comprises 13 residues. The CDR3 sequence: CASRRSLNTEAFF. Written as DNA, the CDR3 is TGTGCCAGCAGGCGATCTTTGAACACTGAAGCTTTCTTT.

The chain joins TRBV18 to TRBJ2-5; possibly TRBD2 for D (5 bases). V was shortened by 2 bases and J by 5 bases, with 9 bases between the two germline ends. Per the germline V gene, CDR1 is KGHSH and CDR2 is LQKENI. This CDR3 has 13 residues. CDR3 DNA sequence: TGTGCCAGCTCACCAGGATCGGGGGAGACCCAGTACTTC. Encoded protein: CASSPGSGETQYF.

This clone was observed a handful of times. The chain uses TRBV5-6 and TRBJ1-1; no clear D gene. Germline loops: CDR1 SGHDT, CDR2 YYEEEE. The ends were cut back, 0 bases at V and 5 bases at J, with 5 bases in the middle. The CDR3 is made up of 12 amino acids. The CDR3 loop reads CASSLVNTEAFF. In DNA form, the CDR3 reads TGTGCCAGCAGCTTGGTAAATACTGAAGCTTTCTTT.